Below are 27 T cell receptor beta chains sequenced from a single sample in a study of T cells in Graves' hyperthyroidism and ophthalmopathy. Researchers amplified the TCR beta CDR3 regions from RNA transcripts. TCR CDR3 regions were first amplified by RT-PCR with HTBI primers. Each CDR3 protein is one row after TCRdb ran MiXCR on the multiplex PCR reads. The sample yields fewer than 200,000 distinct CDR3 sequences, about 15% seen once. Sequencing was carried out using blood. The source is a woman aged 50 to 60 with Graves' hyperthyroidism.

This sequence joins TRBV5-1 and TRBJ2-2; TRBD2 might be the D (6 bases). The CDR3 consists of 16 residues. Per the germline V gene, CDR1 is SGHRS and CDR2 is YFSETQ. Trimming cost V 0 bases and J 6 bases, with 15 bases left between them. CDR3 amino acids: CASSLAGSIAAGELFF. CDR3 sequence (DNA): TGCGCCAGCAGCTTGGCTGGGTCGATAGCGGCCGGGGAGCTGTTTTTT.

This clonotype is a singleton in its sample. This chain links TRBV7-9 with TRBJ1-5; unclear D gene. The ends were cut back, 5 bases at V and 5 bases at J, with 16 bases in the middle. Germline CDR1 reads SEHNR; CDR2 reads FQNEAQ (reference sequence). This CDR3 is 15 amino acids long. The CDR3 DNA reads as TGTGCCAGCAGCCCCGACAAGGGAGGTTATCAGCCCCAGCATTTT. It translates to CASSPDKGGYQPQHF. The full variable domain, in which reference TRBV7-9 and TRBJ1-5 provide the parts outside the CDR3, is DTGVSQNPRHKITKRGQNVTFRCDPISEHNRLYWYRQTLGQGPEFLTYFQNEAQLEKSRLLSDRFSAERPKGSFSTLEIQRTEQGDSAMYLCASSPDKGGYQPQHFGDGTRLSIL.

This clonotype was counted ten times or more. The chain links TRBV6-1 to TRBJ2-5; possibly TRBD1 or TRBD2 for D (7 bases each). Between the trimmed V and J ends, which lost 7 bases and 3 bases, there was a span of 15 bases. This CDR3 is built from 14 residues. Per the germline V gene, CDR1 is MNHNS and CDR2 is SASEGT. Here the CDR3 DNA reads TGTGCCAGCAAGGGAGGGGGCAGAAAAGAGACCCAGTACTTC. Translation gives CASKGGGRKETQYF.

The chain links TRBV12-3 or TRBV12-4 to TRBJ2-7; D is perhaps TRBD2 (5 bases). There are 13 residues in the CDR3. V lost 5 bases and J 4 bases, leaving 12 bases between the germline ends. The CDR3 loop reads CASSRTSRYEQYF. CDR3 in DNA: TGTGCCAGCAGTCGGACTTCACGATACGAGCAGTACTTC.

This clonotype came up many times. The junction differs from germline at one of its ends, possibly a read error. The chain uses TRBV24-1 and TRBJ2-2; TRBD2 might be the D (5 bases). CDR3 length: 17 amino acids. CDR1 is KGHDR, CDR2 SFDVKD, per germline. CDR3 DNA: TGTGCCACCAGTGATTACCCCGGGAAGGTGTATACCGAGGAGCTGTTTTTT. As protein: CATSDYPGKVYTEELFF.

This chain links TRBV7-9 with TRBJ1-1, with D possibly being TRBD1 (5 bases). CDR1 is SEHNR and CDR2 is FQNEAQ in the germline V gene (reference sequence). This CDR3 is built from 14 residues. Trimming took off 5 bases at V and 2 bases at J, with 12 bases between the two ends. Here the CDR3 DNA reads TGTGCCAGCAGCGAGGGACTGAAAAACACTGAAGCTTTCTTT. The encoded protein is CASSEGLKNTEAFF.

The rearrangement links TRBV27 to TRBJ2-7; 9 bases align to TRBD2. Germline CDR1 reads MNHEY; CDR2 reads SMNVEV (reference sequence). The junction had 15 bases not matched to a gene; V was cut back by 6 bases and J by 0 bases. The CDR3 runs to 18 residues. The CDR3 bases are TGTGCCAGCAGCCATGCCCCCTCTAGCGGGAAGAGCTCCTACGAGCAGTACTTC. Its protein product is CASSHAPSSGKSSYEQYF.

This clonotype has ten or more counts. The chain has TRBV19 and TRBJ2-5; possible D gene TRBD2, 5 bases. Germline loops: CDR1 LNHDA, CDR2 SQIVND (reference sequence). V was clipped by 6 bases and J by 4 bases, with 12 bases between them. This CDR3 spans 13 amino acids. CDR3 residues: CASRRTDLETQYF. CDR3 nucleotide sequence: TGTGCCAGTAGGCGGACTGACTTAGAGACCCAGTACTTC.

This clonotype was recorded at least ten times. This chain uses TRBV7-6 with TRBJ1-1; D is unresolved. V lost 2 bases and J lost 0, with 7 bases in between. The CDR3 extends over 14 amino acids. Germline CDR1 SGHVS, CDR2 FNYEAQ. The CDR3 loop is CASSLISLNTEAFF. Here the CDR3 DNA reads TGTGCCAGCAGCTTAATCAGTCTGAACACTGAAGCTTTCTTT.

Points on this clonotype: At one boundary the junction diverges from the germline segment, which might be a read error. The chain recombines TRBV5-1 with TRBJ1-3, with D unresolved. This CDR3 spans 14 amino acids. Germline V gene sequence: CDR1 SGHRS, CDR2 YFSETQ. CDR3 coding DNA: TGTGCCAGCAGCTCAGGACGGCGCGGAAACACCATATATTTT. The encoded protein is CASSSGRRGNTIYF.

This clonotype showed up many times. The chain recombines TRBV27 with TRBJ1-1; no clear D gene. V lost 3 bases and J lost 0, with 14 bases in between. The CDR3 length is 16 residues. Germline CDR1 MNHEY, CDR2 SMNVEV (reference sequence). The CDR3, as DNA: TGTGCCAGCAGTTTGGCTGCCGTAAGGATGAACACTGAAGCTTTCTTT. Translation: CASSLAAVRMNTEAFF.

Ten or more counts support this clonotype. CDR3 nucleotide sequence: TGCAGTGCTTCGTGGGAAGCGATAGGGGAGTGGAACACTGAAGCTTTCTTT. Amino acids: CSASWEAIGEWNTEAFF. The rearrangement uses TRBV20-1 and TRBJ1-1; possibly TRBD1 for D (5 bases). Trimming shortened V by 5 bases and J by 1 base, and 23 bases separated the two germline ends. The germline V gene encodes CDR1 DFQATT and CDR2 SNEGSKA (reference sequence). There are 17 residues in the CDR3.

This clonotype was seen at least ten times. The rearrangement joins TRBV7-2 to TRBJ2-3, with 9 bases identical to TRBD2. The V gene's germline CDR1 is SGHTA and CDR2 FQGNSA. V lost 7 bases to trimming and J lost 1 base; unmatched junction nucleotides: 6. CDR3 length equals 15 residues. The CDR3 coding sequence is TGTGCCAGCATGTCCCAGCGGGGGGGCACAGATACGCAGTATTTT. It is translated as CASMSQRGGTDTQYF.

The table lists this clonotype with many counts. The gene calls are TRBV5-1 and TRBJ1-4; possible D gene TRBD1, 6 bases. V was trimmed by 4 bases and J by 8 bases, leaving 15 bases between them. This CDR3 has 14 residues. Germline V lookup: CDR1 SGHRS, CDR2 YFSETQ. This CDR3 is CASSLDSRREKLFF. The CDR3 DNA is TGCGCCAGCAGCCTGGACAGCCGGAGGGAAAAACTGTTTTTT.

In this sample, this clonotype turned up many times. The DNA of the CDR3 is TGCGCCAGCAGTGAGTCGGGGCAGTTCTTC. This encodes CASSESGQFF. The genes are TRBV10-1 and TRBJ2-1; D not resolved. Germline V gene data show CDR1 as WNHNN and CDR2 as SYGVQD (reference sequence). The CDR3 has 10 amino acids. Trimming removed 0 bases from V and 12 bases from J, with 3 bases in between.

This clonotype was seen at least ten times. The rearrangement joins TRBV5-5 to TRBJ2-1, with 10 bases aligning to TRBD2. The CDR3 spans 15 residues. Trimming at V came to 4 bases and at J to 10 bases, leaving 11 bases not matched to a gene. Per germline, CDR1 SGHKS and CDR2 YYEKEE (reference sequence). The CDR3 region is CASSLRLAGVSEQFF. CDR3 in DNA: TGTGCCAGCAGCCTTAGGCTAGCGGGGGTTAGCGAGCAGTTCTTC.

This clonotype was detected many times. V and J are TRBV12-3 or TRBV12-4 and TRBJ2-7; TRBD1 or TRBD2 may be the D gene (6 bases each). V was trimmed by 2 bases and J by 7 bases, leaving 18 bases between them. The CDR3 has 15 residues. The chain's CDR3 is CASSLLTGTPREQYF. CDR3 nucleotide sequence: TGTGCCAGCAGTTTACTTACAGGGACTCCGAGGGAGCAGTACTTC.

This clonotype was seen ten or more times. CDR3 DNA sequence: TGTGCCAGCAGTCCCGGACAGGGGACGAAGGCCTACGAGCAGTACTTC. This translates into CASSPGQGTKAYEQYF. The chain has TRBV27 and TRBJ2-7; 9 bases line up with TRBD1. Germline CDR1 MNHEY, CDR2 SMNVEV (reference sequence). This CDR3 has 16 residues. With V trimmed by 5 bases and J by 2 bases, 10 bases remained unmatched.

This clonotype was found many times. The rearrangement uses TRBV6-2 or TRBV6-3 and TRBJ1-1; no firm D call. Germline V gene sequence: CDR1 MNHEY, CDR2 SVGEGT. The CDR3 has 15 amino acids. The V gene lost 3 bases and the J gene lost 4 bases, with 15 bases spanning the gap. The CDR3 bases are TGTGCCAGCAGTTATCGTCAGGCGGTGAGCACTGAAGCTTTCTTT. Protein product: CASSYRQAVSTEAFF.

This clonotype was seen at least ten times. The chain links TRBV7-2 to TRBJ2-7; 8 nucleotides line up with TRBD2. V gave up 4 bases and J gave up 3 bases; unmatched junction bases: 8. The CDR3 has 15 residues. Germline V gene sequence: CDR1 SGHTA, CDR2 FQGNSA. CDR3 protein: CASSSPGLGVYEQYF. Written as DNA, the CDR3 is TGTGCCAGCAGCTCGCCGGGACTAGGGGTCTACGAGCAGTACTTC. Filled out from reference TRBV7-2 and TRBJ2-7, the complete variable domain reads GAGVSQSPSNKVTEKGKDVELRCDPISGHTALYWYRQSLGQGLEFLIYFQGNSAPDKSGLPSDRFSAERTGGSVSTLTIQRTQQEDSAVYLCASSSPGLGVYEQYFGPGTRLTVT.

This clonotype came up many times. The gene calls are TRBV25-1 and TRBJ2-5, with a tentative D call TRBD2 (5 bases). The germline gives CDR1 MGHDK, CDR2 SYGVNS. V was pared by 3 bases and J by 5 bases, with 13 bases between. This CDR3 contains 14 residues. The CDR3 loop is CASSDPTSLETQYF. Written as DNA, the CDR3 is TGTGCCAGCAGTGACCCCACTAGTCTGGAGACCCAGTACTTC.

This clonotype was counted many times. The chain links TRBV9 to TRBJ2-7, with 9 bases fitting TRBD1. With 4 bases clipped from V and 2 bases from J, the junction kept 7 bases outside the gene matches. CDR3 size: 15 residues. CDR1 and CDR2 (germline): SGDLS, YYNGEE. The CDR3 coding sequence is TGTGCCAGCAGCTCTAGACAGGGGGGACCCTACGAGCAGTACTTC. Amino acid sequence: CASSSRQGGPYEQYF.

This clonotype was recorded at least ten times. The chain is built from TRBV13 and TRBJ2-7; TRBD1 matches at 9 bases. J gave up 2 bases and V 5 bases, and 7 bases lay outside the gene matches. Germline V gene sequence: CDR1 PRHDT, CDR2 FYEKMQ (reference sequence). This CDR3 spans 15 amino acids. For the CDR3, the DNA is TGTGCCAGCAGCCCTGACCGGGACAGGGCCTACGAGCAGTACTTC. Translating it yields CASSPDRDRAYEQYF.

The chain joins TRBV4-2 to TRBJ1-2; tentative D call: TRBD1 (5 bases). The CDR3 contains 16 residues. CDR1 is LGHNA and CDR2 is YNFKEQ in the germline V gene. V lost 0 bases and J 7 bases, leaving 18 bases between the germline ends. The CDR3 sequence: CASSQDPTGGAGGYTF. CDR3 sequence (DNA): TGTGCCAGCAGCCAAGACCCCACGGGCGGGGCGGGTGGCTACACCTTC.

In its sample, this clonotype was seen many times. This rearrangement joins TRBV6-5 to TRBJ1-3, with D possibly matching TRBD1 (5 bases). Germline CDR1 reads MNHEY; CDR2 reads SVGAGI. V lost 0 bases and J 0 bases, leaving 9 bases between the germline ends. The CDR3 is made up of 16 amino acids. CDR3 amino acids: CASSYSTGGSGNTIYF. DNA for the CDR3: TGTGCCAGCAGTTACTCGACGGGGGGCTCTGGAAACACCATATATTTT.

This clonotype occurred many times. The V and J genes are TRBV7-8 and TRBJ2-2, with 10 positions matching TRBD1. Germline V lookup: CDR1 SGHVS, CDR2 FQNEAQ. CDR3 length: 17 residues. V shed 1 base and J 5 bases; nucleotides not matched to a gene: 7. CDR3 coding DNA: TGTGCCAGCAGCTTAGGTCCCGACAGGGGGCAGACCGGGGAGCTGTTTTTT. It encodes CASSLGPDRGQTGELFF.

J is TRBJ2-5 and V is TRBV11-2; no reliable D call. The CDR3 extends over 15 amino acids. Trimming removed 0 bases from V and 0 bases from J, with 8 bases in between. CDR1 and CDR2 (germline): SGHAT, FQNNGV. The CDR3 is CASSLDTRYQETQYF. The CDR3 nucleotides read TGTGCCAGCAGCTTAGATACGCGGTACCAAGAGACCCAGTACTTC.